The T cell receptor (beta chain) under discussion was sequenced for a study of T cell responses to AZD1222 COVID-19 vaccine. Whole-study findings and limits: Mostly white British, mostly female donors; authors suggested clonal diversity may be underestimated. The breadth and depth of Spike-specific TCRs increased once two AZD1222 doses had been given. The reported proportion of spike-specific TCRs targeting unmutated variant regions was nearly half.

A note on this clone: The antigen remains unidentified.

Per the germline V gene, CDR1 is SQVTM and CDR2 is ANQGSEA. The length of the CDR3 is 13 residues. The germline V and J ends were trimmed by 4 bases and 5 bases, with 14 bases remaining between them. Assay used: immunoSEQ multiplex PCR; TCRdb lists only in-frame clones, some missing. The sample gives about 120,000 clones, about 89% of which show up once; approximately 5.9% is in the top ten. The chain uses TRBV29-1 and TRBJ1-2; weak D call: TRBD1 (5 bases). This specimen was peripheral blood, taken on day 0 of AZD1222 vaccination. This TCR was recovered from an adult in good health. In nucleotides, the CDR3 is TGCAGCGTTGTCGACAGTGTAAGATATGGCTACACCTTC. It encodes CSVVDSVRYGYTF.